Listed here is a single T cell receptor beta chain. Its target is not known. Clones were sequenced by immunoSEQ multiplex PCR, and TCRdb holds only the in-frame ones, with some missing. In the table there are 85,000 to 100,000 clones, 70% to 90% of which are singletons. The germline V gene encodes CDR1 MNHNS and CDR2 SASEGT. The CDR3 spans 13 residues. Trimming took 2 bases from V and 6 from J, leaving 7 bases between them. Collection occurred without any documented infections or immune events in donors. The data were obtained in a study of identifying expanded T cells in peripheral blood. Overall study findings and caveats: Across healthy donors, higher total template counts meant significantly greater roughly 2-week count variance.

Sequences were obtained from blood. This TCR was recovered from a person aged 18-70 years in good health. The chain links TRBV6-1 to TRBJ2-2; possibly TRBD2 for D (6 bases). Here the CDR3 reads CASSEREAGELFF. For the CDR3, the DNA is TGTGCCAGCAGTGAAAGGGAGGCCGGGGAGCTGTTTTTT.